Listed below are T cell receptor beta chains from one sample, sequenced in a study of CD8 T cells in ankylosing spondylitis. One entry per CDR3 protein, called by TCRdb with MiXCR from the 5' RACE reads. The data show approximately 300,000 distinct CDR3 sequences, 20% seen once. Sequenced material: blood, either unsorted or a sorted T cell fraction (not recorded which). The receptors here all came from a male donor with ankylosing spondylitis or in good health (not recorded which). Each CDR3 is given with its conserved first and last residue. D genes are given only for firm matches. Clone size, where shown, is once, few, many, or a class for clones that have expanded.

TGTGCCAGCGTCCGGGACAGGCCTTCCCCCAATGAAAAACTGTTTTTT CASVRDRPSPNEKLFF NA TRBD1 TRBJ1-4 TRBV2
TGTGCCAGCAGCCAGCAGGTAGCGGGGACAGATACGCAGTATTTT CASSQQVAGTDTQYF few TRBD2 TRBJ2-3 TRBV11-2
TGTGCCAGCAGCCTAACTAGCGGGGGGGGCTACAATGAGCAGTTCTTC CASSLTSGGGYNEQFF many TRBD2 TRBJ2-1 TRBV7-3
TGCAGTGCTAGAGATCTGGTCGGGTTTTCGGTGGATACGCAGTATTTT CSARDLVGFSVDTQYF NA NA TRBJ2-3 TRBV20-1
TGTGCCAGCAGTTTGGACAGTGGCCGGGATTCACCCCTCCACTTT CASSLDSGRDSPLHF NA NA TRBJ1-6 TRBV7-3
TGTGCCAGCAGTTTAGGGACAGGGAGGATGGGAGAGACCCAGTACTTC CASSLGTGRMGETQYF NA TRBD1 TRBJ2-5 TRBV28
TGTGCCAGCAGTTTACCTAGCGGGGGACCCTACAATGAGCAGTTCTTC CASSLPSGGPYNEQFF NA TRBD2 TRBJ2-1 TRBV28
TGTGCCAGCTCCAGGCTTGGGGGGTCGGGCACTGAAGCTTTCTTT CASSRLGGSGTEAFF NA NA TRBJ1-1 TRBV18
TGCAGTGCTAGCGGCGGGGGCCCCAATGAGCAGTTCTTC CSASGGGPNEQFF NA NA TRBJ2-1 TRBV20-1
TGTGCCATCAGGGAAGCGTCTGGGAATGAGCAGTTCTTC CAIREASGNEQFF few NA TRBJ2-1 TRBV10-3
TGTGCCAGCAGTTTCGGGACAGGGAGGAACACTGAAGCTTTCTTT CASSFGTGRNTEAFF many TRBD1 TRBJ1-1 TRBV12-3/TRBV12-4
TGTGCCAGCGCCGAGGACAGGGTCTTTTATAATTCACCCCTCCACTTT CASAEDRVFYNSPLHF NA TRBD1 TRBJ1-6 TRBV12-3/TRBV12-4
TGTGCCACGGTGACAGGGTTAATGGGCTATGGCTACACCTTC CATVTGLMGYGYTF NA NA TRBJ1-2 TRBV21-1
TGCGCCAGCAGTGAGAGCGGAGCGCTAGTCAATGAGCAGTTCTTC CASSESGALVNEQFF few NA TRBJ2-1 TRBV10-2
TGTGCCAGCAGCCTACTAGTAACGGATACGCAGTATTTT CASSLLVTDTQYF few NA TRBJ2-3 TRBV3-1
TGTGCCACCAGCGGGGGACTAGCGGGAGCGCGCAATGAGCAGTTCTTC CATSGGLAGARNEQFF few TRBD2 TRBJ2-1 TRBV15
TGCGCCAGCAGCCCCGGACAGGGTAGTTTTGATACGCAGTATTTT CASSPGQGSFDTQYF NA TRBD1 TRBJ2-3 TRBV5-1
TGTGCCAGTAGGACAGGGAATGATGAGCAGTTCTTC CASRTGNDEQFF few TRBD1 TRBJ2-1 TRBV27
TGCAGTGTCGGGCAGGGAACTTATGGCTACACCTTC CSVGQGTYGYTF few NA TRBJ1-2 TRBV20-1
TGCGCCAGCAGACCTTCCAGCGGGGGGGCCGACGGGAATACGCAGTATTTT CASRPSSGGADGNTQYF few TRBD2 TRBJ2-3 TRBV5-1
TGTGCCAGCACGGGGCAAGCGGGATCAGAGACCCAGTACTTC CASTGQAGSETQYF NA TRBD2 TRBJ2-5 TRBV6-1
TGCAGTGCTAGAGAGGCGGGACCCTACAATGAGCAGTTCTTC CSAREAGPYNEQFF NA NA TRBJ2-1 TRBV20-1
TGTGCCAGCAGCCAAGGGGACGGGAGGAATCAGCCCCAGCATTTT CASSQGDGRNQPQHF few NA TRBJ1-5 TRBV3-1
TGTGCCGGCAGTTTATTTTCCGCCACTAGCACAGATACGCAGTATTTT CAGSLFSATSTDTQYF NA NA TRBJ2-3 TRBV27
TGTGCCACCCTAGATGGGGTTCCGAATCAGCCCCAGCATTTT CATLDGVPNQPQHF NA NA TRBJ1-5 TRBV10-3
TGTGCCAGCAGCCAAGATAGATCAGCACAGGCGCAGTATTTT CASSQDRSAQAQYF many NA TRBJ2-3 TRBV4-2